This T cell receptor beta chain was identified in a study of cytomegalovirus exposure and HLA in healthy donors (dated 2017 in TCRdb). Regarding the study in general: An earlier analysis of under 600 of the donors reported 250 to 300 Gb of sequence data and roughly 110 million unique TCR beta sequences from roughly 200 million T cells. Typing coverage varied by locus: about 620-640 donors for A, B, C, DRB1 and DQB1; about 520 for DQA1; more than 600 for DPA1; approximately 490 for DPB1. A later genetic analysis took genome-wide SNP genotypes for 398 of the 666 donors and used that subset as a discovery cohort. To decide whether each TCR beta V gene segment behaved as functional or pseudogenic, an earlier analysis of some 580 of the donors relied on high-throughput TCR beta sequencing. The study used immunosequencing to profile the T cell repertoires of hundreds of subjects and linked those repertoires to cytomegalovirus serostatus. The later analysis used no new phenotypic data to find candidate immune exposures, relying instead on TCR beta sequences and their occurrence across donors. Every discovery cohort repertoire had been produced on one sequencing platform. Because of strong linkage in the cohort, five DR-DQ haplotypes were treated as single units for association and clustering. Along with the roughly 700-subject first cohort, a separate validation cohort of 120 different subjects was used. An early release that covered some 630 HLA-typed donors contained around 300 gigabases of sequencing data and roughly 84 million unique TCR sequences. Of the 350 to 450 genotyped donors, approximately 80% fell in the genetic ancestry cluster associated with self-reported Caucasian donors. The study aimed to test whether cataloging public T cell receptors could reveal signatures of past pathogen exposure. To study patterns of TCR occurrence, a later analysis re-analyzed previously published TCR beta repertoires from under 750 donors and added high-resolution HLA genotyping. Class I and class II HLA loci were covered by the typing at four-digit resolution. Donor age, sex, ethnicity and CMV serostatus were collected together with the repertoire data. Across around 400 genotyped donors of the cohort, an average of approximately 240,000 unique TCR beta nucleotide sequences per donor were sequenced, and roughly 20% of those sequences were non-productive. To predict cytomegalovirus infection status, the study combined high-throughput TCR immunosequencing, statistical association of individual TCRs with disease status, and machine learning.

On the study overall, not on this receptor specifically: Compared with equally common non-associated chains, HLA-associated TCR beta chains in a later analysis were more clonally expanded and had lower generation probabilities. According to a later analysis, TCR association rates differed among HLA loci, with DRB1 alleles showing the most associated TCRs and HLA-C alleles showing the fewest. A group of highly shared sequence variants was considered likely to be a technical artifact of the sequencing pipeline. This cohort had only TCR beta chains sequenced, and the lack of alpha or paired-chain data limited which features could be detected. When HLA alleles, especially DR and DQ, strongly co-occurred, TCR associations were difficult to assign to individual alleles. The 87-base-pair reads could not distinguish some IMGT-functional V segments, including TRBV6-2 and TRBV6-3, so those segments were excluded. HLA typing was unavailable for some donors at each locus, so association tests used only the typed subset. Several of the top co-occurrence clusters appeared to be linked to parvovirus B19, influenza, CMV and Epstein-Barr virus, according to a later analysis. In vitro tests confirmed that three of the cytomegalovirus-associated TCR beta chains recognize cytomegalovirus antigens. It was suggested by the authors that the approach could potentially be generalized to other disease states and immunological phenotypes. Roughly uniform sequencing depth across donors was assumed in presence/absence analyses, although this assumption may not hold. While some public TCRs were present in many individuals, most TCR sequences turned up only very rarely across donors. A later analysis associated approximately 17,000 TCR beta sequences with specific HLA alleles at a false discovery rate of 0.05. Over 15 rarely observed V segments, including chromosome 9 orphons, were excluded from the earlier analysis of just under 600 of the donors because counts were too low. The only immune exposure information available for the cohort was CMV serostatus. In an earlier analysis of roughly 560 of the donors, most TCR beta V segments were observed in productive rearrangements about 90% or about 30% of the time, broadly matching IMGT annotations. The classifier was reported to diagnose cytomegalovirus status with high specificity and sensitivity in both the original cohort and the validation cohort. A further reported finding was that TCR beta sequences accurately predicted the HLA-A and HLA-B alleles for most subjects in the first cohort. A later genetic analysis reported fewer N-insertions in productive TCRs among donors in an Asian-associated ancestry cluster than the approximately 700-donor mean. The study listed over 150 TCR beta chains as associated with cytomegalovirus. An association between a missense DCLRE1C variant and V-gene and J-gene trimming of TCR beta chains was found in a later genetic analysis and replicated in an independent cohort. A later analysis found that most CMV-associated TCR beta chains appeared HLA-restricted, with HLA associations seemingly driven largely by CMV exposure. Linkage disequilibrium might explain the correlated functional status among segregating V segments, but an unknown experimental factor could not be excluded.

About this clone: Its binding antigen is unknown. Per-base qualities were not stored, and no clone one base away is much larger.

Libraries were built with the immunoSEQ multiplex PCR assay. The multiplex PCR relied on a mix of 60 forward primers for TCR Vbeta segments and 13 reverse primers for TCR Jbeta segments. The CDR3 region of rearranged TCR beta genes was amplified from genomic DNA by a multiplex PCR assay. The Illumina HiSeq System was used to sequence the amplified TCR beta libraries as 87-base-pair reads. The study's own analysis went as follows. A later analysis tallied roughly 76 million unique TCR beta chains across the 550 to 850 repertoires, and around 12 million of those chains were shared by two or more donors. Raw reads were error-corrected and collapsed into unique sequences by a nearest-neighbor algorithm in which closely related sequences were merged to remove PCR and sequencing errors. V, D and J gene segments were assigned by aligning CDR3 sequences to IMGT reference sequences. For a sequence to be retained, a match of at least six nucleotides was required to both a V gene segment and a J gene segment. Rearrangements were called productive when the CDR3 lacked stop codons and stayed in frame with V and J; all others were non-productive. Following IMGT convention, CDR3 was defined as the stretch from the second conserved V-encoded cysteine to the conserved J-encoded phenylalanine. Sequences without an unambiguous match to a single V gene segment were excluded from the earlier analysis of over 500 of the donors. In an earlier analysis of roughly 500 of the donors, V segments were called functional above 56.7% productive rearrangements and were called segregating when the between-donor standard deviation exceeded 5%. To diagnose cytomegalovirus status from the catalog of TCR beta chain sequences, a statistical classification framework was built. In a later analysis, V and J genes were assigned by comparing TCR nucleotide sequences against IMGT/GENE-DB human TR gene sequences. In a later analysis, CDR3 sequences and most-parsimonious VDJ recombination scenarios were assigned using the TCRdist pipeline. In a later analysis, every TCR beta chain was defined by the combination of its CDR3 amino acid sequence and its V-gene family, and reads without a unique V-gene family were dropped. In a later analysis, around 600 highly shared, low-generation-probability nucleotide sequences were removed to address suspected cross-contamination and a sequencing artifact. In a later analysis, a clonal expansion index for each public chain was calculated from normalized within-repertoire ranks of inferred template counts. A later analysis computed generation probabilities with a VDJ recombination model fitted to out-of-frame rearrangements, and checked the results against IGoR. In a later analysis, TCR-TCR, TCR-HLA and TCR-CMV co-occurrence was scored with hypergeometric tests, and a repertoire-size bias correction was applied to TCR pairs. To estimate false discovery rates, a later analysis permuted the HLA or CMV assignments 20 times. In a later analysis, co-occurring TCRs were grouped using DBSCAN, with TCRdist sequence similarity added in when clustering inside HLA-allele-positive subsets. Co-occurrence clustering excluded repertoires with fewer than 30,000 or more than 120,000 public chains, plus five with anomalous nucleotide sharing. TCRdb mirrors the immuneACCESS table, restricted to in-frame sequences. Some clones are absent from its copies; in checked studies, under half trace to an unresolved V gene, and the reason for the others is unknown. D and trimming were read from the DNA, whereas the V and J calls and clone size are those reported in that table. Here the sample has around 140,000 clones; more than 60% occur a single time. Of the sample, 5.5% to 7% is held by the ten largest clones.

The CDR3 goes from the cysteine to the phenylalanine over 15 residues. Of all the DNA, just the CDR3 is kept, 45 bases in frame from base 1. Trimming at the junction amounts to 2 bases on V and 4 bases on J, and the germline ends lie 14 bases apart. CDR1 is given as SNHLY and CDR2 as FYNNEI, both from the germline V gene. The cohort was made up of approximately 700 healthy bone marrow donors. All cohort members were sampled while nominally healthy, although unrecorded immune exposures were likely present. The donor tested CMV seronegative, placing the donor among the 352 seronegative members of the cohort. A peripheral blood sample was provided by each donor, and peripheral blood mononuclear cells were used for TCR beta sequencing. The Qiagen DNeasy Blood Extraction Kit was used to extract genomic DNA from the blood cell samples.

Material for sequencing was PBMCs. Here the chain combines TRBV2 and TRBJ1-2, with the D segment identity uncertain. This sequence originates from a woman in her sixties or seventies in good health and CMV-seronegative. The nucleotide sequence is given as TGTGCCAGCAGTGAAAGCGCGGCGCTGAGCTATGGCTACACCTTC. It specifies CASSESAALSYGYTF.